One and the same sample provided the 15 T cell receptor beta chains below, sequenced in a study of blood T cells in healthy people across ages. It was with a sample-barcoded 5' primer and a J-beta primer mix that a second PCR of roughly 6 to 11 cycles was run. TCRdb fed the 5' RACE reads into MiXCR, producing one record per CDR3 protein. The repertoire holds 1,500,000 or so distinct CDR3 sequences, with around 40% as singletons. The specimen sequenced was blood. The origin of the receptors is a woman between 18 and 29 years old in good health.

This sequence joins TRBV6-5 and TRBJ2-1, with 9 bases that match TRBD2. CDR1 and CDR2 from the germline V gene are MNHEY and SVGAGI. J lost 5 bases, V lost 4 bases, and 9 bases had no gene match. This CDR3 comprises 16 residues. The CDR3 nucleotides are TGTGCCAGCAGTTCCCCAATTAGCGGGGGAGACAATGAGCAGTTCTTC. Translating gives CASSSPISGGDNEQFF.

For this clonotype: A much larger clone lies one base from this, so it may be a read error. This sequence joins TRBV7-2 and TRBJ1-5, with no clear D. In germline, CDR1 is SGHTA, CDR2 FQGNSA. The CDR3 runs 15 residues. For the CDR3, the DNA is TGTGCCAGCAGTTTAGGACGACATAGCAATCAGCGCCAGCATTTT. Translation gives CASSLGRHSNQRQHF.

This chain uses TRBV11-2 with TRBJ2-4, with TRBD1 as a possible D gene (6 bases). This CDR3 has 14 residues. Germline V gene data show CDR1 as SGHAT and CDR2 as FQNNGV. Trimming removed 4 bases at V and 0 bases at J, with 7 bases between. CDR3 loop: CASSWGPAKNIQYF. CDR3 in DNA: TGTGCCAGCAGCTGGGGGCCAGCCAAAAACATTCAGTACTTC.

This clonotype was recorded a few times. This chain connects TRBV20-1 to TRBJ1-3; D unresolved. Germline V gene sequence: CDR1 DFQATT, CDR2 SNEGSKA (reference sequence). The CDR3 is made up of 13 amino acids. The V and J ends lost 2 bases and 2 bases respectively, with 7 bases between them. The CDR3 protein is CSARSSAGNTIYF. DNA of the CDR3: TGCAGTGCTAGAAGCTCTGCTGGAAACACCATATATTTT.

The chain employs TRBV6-6 and TRBJ1-4, with D possibly matching TRBD1 (5 bases). The length of the CDR3 is 16 residues. V shed 0 bases and J shed 8 bases, with 16 bases lying between them. Looked up from germline, CDR1 is MNHNY and CDR2 is SVGAGI (reference sequence). The CDR3 DNA sequence: TGTGCCAGCAGTTACTCGAATGGGGCAGGGAGCGAAAAACTGTTTTTT. Translated, it gives CASSYSNGAGSEKLFF.

The chain has TRBV6-2 or TRBV6-3 and TRBJ1-2; no firm D call. The CDR3 length is 12 residues. Trimming left V 0 bases short and J 4 bases short, with 3 bases between. The germline V gene encodes CDR1 MNHEY and CDR2 SVGEGT. The DNA for the CDR3 is TGTGCCAGCAGTTACTCGGTCTATGGCTACACCTTC. Residues: CASSYSVYGYTF.

This CDR3 is CASRPRGGSYNEQFF. CDR3 DNA: TGTGCCAGCAGACCCCGGGGGGGCTCCTACAATGAGCAGTTCTTC. This chain uses TRBV3-1 with TRBJ2-1, with 8 bases lining up with TRBD2. Germline CDR1 reads LGHDT; CDR2 reads YNNKEL (reference sequence). This CDR3 is built from 15 residues. V shed 6 bases, J shed 0 bases, and the junction held 4 bases outside the gene matches.

The CDR3 DNA reads TGTGCCAGCAGTGAAGCGACCTACAGATACCAAGAGACCCAGTACTTC. Its translation is CASSEATYRYQETQYF. The rearrangement uses TRBV6-1 and TRBJ2-5; D gene uncertain. The CDR3 runs 16 residues. Trimming took 0 bases from V and 0 from J, leaving 11 bases between them. Germline assignment: CDR1 MNHNS and CDR2 SASEGT.

This clonotype was detected a few times. This chain connects TRBV10-3 to TRBJ2-7; 8 nucleotides align to TRBD1. Germline lookup yields CDR1 ENHRY and CDR2 SYGVKD. Trimming at V came to 6 bases and at J to 0 bases, leaving 4 bases not matched to a gene. The CDR3 has 14 amino acids. The CDR3 loop is CAIRGQVNSYEQYF. For the CDR3, the DNA is TGTGCCATCAGGGGACAGGTTAACTCCTACGAGCAGTACTTC.

This clonotype was seen only a few times. The rearrangement uses TRBV12-3 or TRBV12-4 and TRBJ1-5; no definite D call. CDR3 length equals 14 residues. V gave up 4 bases and J gave up 2 bases, with 9 bases separating them. Here the CDR3 DNA reads TGTGCCAGCAGTTCGCCCGGGGGCAATCAGCCCCAGCATTTT. Protein: CASSSPGGNQPQHF.

The chain employs TRBV5-1 and TRBJ2-3; the D gene is possibly TRBD2 (6 bases). V lost 5 bases, J lost 0 bases, and 16 bases lay in between. Germline CDR1 SGHRS, CDR2 YFSETQ. CDR3 size: 16 residues. The CDR3 DNA reads as TGCGCCAGCAGTCCGGGACTGGGTCTTAGCACAGATACGCAGTATTTT. It translates to CASSPGLGLSTDTQYF.

Turning to this clonotype: One junction end does not reproduce the germline sequence, and a read error may be involved. The chain is built from TRBV7-9 and TRBJ2-5; D unclear. Germline V gene sequence: CDR1 SEHNR, CDR2 FQNEAQ (reference sequence). The CDR3 spans 14 residues. The CDR3 nucleotides are TGTGCCAGCAGCGTAGCAGCTTACCAAGAGACCCAGTACTTC. The encoded protein is CASSVAAYQETQYF.

This clonotype was counted between two and nine times. The chain carries TRBV28 and TRBJ2-7; D may be TRBD1 (6 bases). Per germline, CDR1 MDHEN and CDR2 SYDVKM. CDR3 size: 15 residues. V was shortened by 7 bases and J by 3 bases, with 19 bases between the two germline ends. CDR3 sequence reads: CASTTISRDNYEQYF. The DNA for the CDR3 is TGTGCCAGCACCACCATTTCCCGGGACAACTACGAGCAGTACTTC.

V usage is TRBV3-1 and J usage is TRBJ2-7; TRBD2 is a possible D gene (5 bases). V was trimmed by 3 bases and J by 1 base, leaving 19 bases between them. The CDR3 loop spans 17 amino acids. The germline gives CDR1 LGHDT, CDR2 YNNKEL (reference sequence). For the CDR3, the DNA is TGTGCCAGCAGCCACCCGGCGCCGGGAAACTGTTCCTACGAGCAGTACTTC. The encoded protein is CASSHPAPGNCSYEQYF.

The rearrangement links TRBV2 to TRBJ2-1, with 8 bases aligning to TRBD1. With V trimmed by 5 bases and J by 7 bases, 10 bases remained unmatched. Germline CDR1 SNHLY, CDR2 FYNNEI. The CDR3 is 15 residues long. CDR3 nucleotide sequence: TGTGCCAGCAGTCTCCGGGACAGGTCTAGAAATGAGCAGTTCTTC. Translation gives CASSLRDRSRNEQFF.